Shown below are 2 T cell receptor beta chains from a single sample sequenced in a study of blood T cell repertoires in COVID-19. Only in-frame clones appear in the TCRdb table, and some are missing; sequencing was by immunoSEQ multiplex PCR. The sample yields a few hundred thousand clones, 80% to 90% seen once. The sequenced material came from peripheral blood. These receptor sequences come from a woman aged 70 to 79 with acute or convalescent COVID-19.

The chain joins TRBV6-5 to TRBJ1-2, with D unclear. V was clipped by 8 bases and J by 0 bases, with 16 bases between them. CDR3 length: 15 residues. CDR1 is MNHEY and CDR2 is SVGAGI in the germline V gene. For the CDR3, the DNA is TGTGCCAGCGCAATCCGGACGGGGACTAACTATGGCTACACCTTC. This codes for CASAIRTGTNYGYTF.

The count of this clone is one. This chain links TRBV7-9 with TRBJ2-1; TRBD2 might be the D (5 bases). V gave up 2 bases and J gave up 7 bases, with 12 bases separating them. Germline V gives CDR1 SEHNR, CDR2 FQNEAQ (reference sequence). The CDR3 has 14 residues. CDR3 sequence: CASSLNLGGNEQFF. The CDR3 bases are TGTGCCAGCAGCTTAAATCTGGGCGGGAATGAGCAGTTCTTC.